A single sample is the source of the 23 T cell receptor beta chains below, sequenced in a study of blood T cell repertoires in COVID-19. Repertoires were generated with immunoSEQ multiplex PCR, while TCRdb's copy carries only in-frame clones and drops some. Altogether 80,000 to 100,000 clones are present, around 85% being singletons, with the ten largest covering around 4.5%. Sequencing was done on a sample of peripheral blood. Receptors were obtained from a man aged 55-75 years with acute or convalescent COVID-19.

J is TRBJ1-1 and V is TRBV19, with TRBD1 matching over 10 bases. The CDR3 sequence is 16 residues long. Germline V gives CDR1 LNHDA, CDR2 SQIVND (reference sequence). Trimming removed 5 bases from V and 1 base from J; junction bases left unmatched: 7. In nucleotides, the CDR3 is TGTGCCAGTAGTTCCCGGACAGGGGGGAGGAACACTGAAGCTTTCTTT. As protein: CASSSRTGGRNTEAFF.

The rearrangement uses TRBV2 and TRBJ2-7, with 10 bases aligning to TRBD2. Germline V lookup: CDR1 SNHLY, CDR2 FYNNEI. The J segment lost 4 bases and the V segment lost 7 bases, leaving 10 bases of the junction unmatched. The CDR3 has 15 amino acids. CDR3 DNA: TGTGCCAGCAAAACTCTAGCGGGAGAATCTTACGAGCAGTACTTC. It translates to CASKTLAGESYEQYF.

The chain uses TRBV6-5 and TRBJ1-2; maybe TRBD1 (5 bases). The germline V gene has CDR1 MNHEY and CDR2 SVGAGI. Between the trimmed V and J ends, which lost 1 base and 4 bases, there was a span of 16 bases. This CDR3 spans 16 amino acids. This CDR3 is CASSYLTVRHVYGYTF. In DNA, the CDR3 is TGTGCCAGCAGTTACTTGACAGTACGGCACGTCTATGGCTACACCTTC.

The J gene is TRBJ1-2, the V gene TRBV5-6, with 9 bases lining up with TRBD1. The CDR3 has 14 residues. The ends lost 4 bases at V and 7 bases at J; junction bases unmatched: 8. Germline lookup yields CDR1 SGHDT and CDR2 YYEEEE. The CDR3 protein is CASSDGTGIGGYTF. The CDR3 bases are TGTGCCAGCAGCGACGGGACAGGGATTGGTGGCTACACCTTC.

This clone has only one observation. The rearrangement uses TRBV4-3 and TRBJ1-6; a possible D gene is TRBD1 (5 bases). Germline CDR1 and CDR2: LGHNA and YSLEER. The CDR3 loop spans 16 amino acids. With 0 bases removed from V and 9 bases from J, the gap between germline ends came to 15 bases. The DNA for the CDR3 is TGCGCCAGCAGCCAAGACTCCCGGCAGGGATTTTCACCCCTCCACTTT. Translation gives CASSQDSRQGFSPLHF.

The chain uses TRBV7-2 and TRBJ2-3; D not certain. Trimming left V 0 bases short and J 4 bases short, with 5 bases between. Germline V lookup: CDR1 SGHTA, CDR2 FQGNSA. This CDR3 has 13 residues. The CDR3 protein is CASSLAAPDTQYF. CDR3 sequence (DNA): TGTGCCAGCAGCTTAGCCGCGCCAGATACGCAGTATTTT.

CDR3 coding DNA: TGTGCCATCAGTGAAGGTCCTAGCGGGAGTTCCTACAATGAGCAGTTCTTC. This sequence encodes CAISEGPSGSSYNEQFF. The chain combines TRBV10-3 with TRBJ2-1, with 10 bases fitting TRBD2. With V trimmed by 3 bases and J by 1 base, 6 bases remained unmatched. The length of the CDR3 is 17 residues. Germline loops: CDR1 ENHRY, CDR2 SYGVKD.

CDR3 DNA: TGCAGTGCTAGTACGGACTCCAAACTCGGGGAGCAGTACTTC. Translating it yields CSASTDSKLGEQYF. The V call is TRBV20-1, the J call TRBJ2-7, with D possibly matching TRBD2 (5 bases). Per the germline V gene, CDR1 is DFQATT and CDR2 is SNEGSKA (reference sequence). This CDR3 contains 14 residues. Trimming removed 3 bases from V and 7 bases from J, with 19 bases in between.

This clone was detected only once. The rearrangement uses TRBV20-1 and TRBJ2-3, with 12 positions matching TRBD2. V dropped 3 bases and J dropped 8; count of bases not matched to a gene: 9. The CDR3 consists of 15 residues. Germline assignment: CDR1 DFQATT and CDR2 SNEGSKA (reference sequence). Written as DNA, the CDR3 is TGCAGTGCTAGTCTCCTAGCGGGGGGGCTGGGTACGCAGTATTTT. The encoded protein is CSASLLAGGLGTQYF.

CDR3 nucleotide sequence: TGTGCCAGCCGACAGGATCTTTACTACGAGCAGTACTTC. Its protein product is CASRQDLYYEQYF. The chain recombines TRBV6-5 with TRBJ2-7; perhaps TRBD1 as D (6 bases). V was cut by 8 bases and J by 3 bases, with 14 bases left in between. Germline values: CDR1 MNHEY, CDR2 SVGAGI. There are 13 residues in the CDR3.

The gene calls are TRBV3-1 (or the pseudogene TRBV3-2) and TRBJ1-4, with TRBD1 identical over 7 bases. CDR1 and CDR2 (germline): LGHDT, YNNKEL (reference sequence). The V segment lost 2 bases and the J segment 7 bases; nucleotides outside the gene matches: 7. The CDR3 extends over 15 amino acids. CDR3 loop: CASSQFGNRGEKLFF. The CDR3 DNA reads TGTGCCAGCAGCCAATTCGGGAACAGGGGTGAAAAACTGTTTTTT.

The V and J genes are TRBV5-4 and TRBJ1-1; D perhaps matches TRBD1 (5 bases). Germline values: CDR1 SGHNT, CDR2 YYREEE (reference sequence). Trimming stripped 1 base from V and 4 bases from J, with 8 bases between. This CDR3 has 13 residues. The CDR3 region is CASSLWRGTEAFF. The CDR3 DNA sequence: TGTGCCAGCAGCTTGTGGAGGGGCACTGAAGCTTTCTTT.

The V gene is TRBV7-2, the J gene TRBJ1-3; D gene uncertain. The CDR3 is made up of 11 amino acids. CDR1 is SGHTA, CDR2 FQGNSA, per germline. V dropped 0 bases and J dropped 11 bases, with 5 bases sitting between them. The CDR3 nucleotides are TGTGCCAGCAGCTTAGCCAACTCCATATATTTT. Amino acids: CASSLANSIYF. Using reference TRBV7-2 and TRBJ1-3 for the parts outside the CDR3, the full variable domain is GAGVSQSPSNKVTEKGKDVELRCDPISGHTALYWYRQSLGQGLEFLIYFQGNSAPDKSGLPSDRFSAERTGGSVSTLTIQRTQQEDSAVYLCASSLANSIYFGEGSWLTVV.

The chain links TRBV30 to TRBJ1-1; TRBD1 matches at 9 bases. The J segment lost 5 bases and the V segment lost 0 bases, leaving 4 bases of the junction unmatched. Per the germline V gene, CDR1 is GTSNPN and CDR2 is SVGIG (reference sequence). The CDR3 consists of 14 residues. The chain's CDR3 is CAWSVQGAKTEAFF. The CDR3 DNA reads as TGTGCCTGGAGTGTACAGGGGGCGAAAACTGAAGCTTTCTTT.

In nucleotides, the CDR3 is TGTGCCAGCAGCCAGATCGGACAGGGACTTCGCTACACCTTC. Protein product: CASSQIGQGLRYTF. The chain carries TRBV3-1 (or the pseudogene TRBV3-2) and TRBJ1-2; TRBD1 agrees at 8 bases. CDR1 LGHDT and CDR2 YNNKEL come from the germline V gene (reference sequence). CDR3 size: 14 residues. Trimming cost V 3 bases and J 9 bases; bases outside gene matches: 9.

The gene calls are TRBV29-1 and TRBJ1-5, with TRBD1 as a possible D gene (6 bases). CDR3 size: 15 residues. V dropped 4 bases and J dropped 0 bases, with 13 bases sitting between them. Germline-derived CDR1 and CDR2 are SQVTM and ANQGSEA. The CDR3 spells CSVGGDRSSNQPQHF. In DNA, the CDR3 is TGCAGCGTTGGGGGAGACAGGAGTAGCAATCAGCCCCAGCATTTT.

The V and J genes are TRBV6-2 or TRBV6-3 and TRBJ2-1, with TRBD2 matching over 8 bases. Germline CDR1 reads MNHEY; CDR2 reads SVGEGT. V trimming: 2 bases; J trimming: 9 bases; junction bases outside the gene matches: 9. The length of the CDR3 is 15 residues. CDR3 nucleotide sequence: TGTGCCAGCAGTTACGAAGAGCGGGGGAGGGCTGAGCAGTTCTTC. Encoded protein: CASSYEERGRAEQFF.

This clone was counted between two and nine times. The V gene is TRBV5-1, the J gene TRBJ2-7, with a tentative D call TRBD1 (5 bases). The CDR3 sequence is 15 residues long. Germline CDR1 is SGHRS and CDR2 is YFSETQ. Trimming left V 2 bases short and J 5 bases short, with 17 bases between. CDR3 sequence (DNA): TGCGCCAGCAGCTTTCAGGGCAGAGTCGAGGACGAGCAGTACTTC. Protein: CASSFQGRVEDEQYF.

To note about this clone: Germline is not matched at one junction end, which may reflect a read error. The chain recombines TRBV6-1 with TRBJ2-7; TRBD2 is a possible D gene (6 bases). Germline V gene sequence: CDR1 MNHNS, CDR2 SASEGT. This CDR3 spans 13 amino acids. The CDR3 is CASNEGEAGEQYF. Here the CDR3 DNA reads TGTGCCAGCAATGAAGGGGAGGCGGGCGAGCAGTACTTC.

The genes are TRBV5-1 and TRBJ1-3; D is perhaps TRBD1 (5 bases). This CDR3 is built from 15 residues. The germline V gene has CDR1 SGHRS and CDR2 YFSETQ. Between the trimmed V and J ends, which lost 1 base and 2 bases, there was a span of 10 bases. The CDR3 spells CASSLTAGPGNTIYF. The CDR3 region has the DNA TGCGCCAGCAGCTTGACAGCGGGGCCTGGAAACACCATATATTTT.

This clone was recorded a few times. The chain couples TRBV4-1 to TRBJ1-1; D is unclear. The ends were cut back, 0 bases at V and 6 bases at J, with 14 bases in the middle. There are 15 residues in the CDR3. The V gene's germline CDR1 is MGHRA and CDR2 YSYEKL. This CDR3 is CASSQELKLFAEAFF. CDR3 coding DNA: TGCGCCAGCAGCCAAGAATTAAAATTATTCGCTGAAGCTTTCTTT.

The chain couples TRBV27 to TRBJ2-7; D may be TRBD1 (5 bases). CDR1 is MNHEY, CDR2 SMNVEV, per germline (reference sequence). The CDR3 sequence is 13 residues long. V lost 3 bases and J 3 bases, leaving 9 bases between the germline ends. CDR3 region: CASSFFRDYEQYF. Here the CDR3 DNA reads TGTGCCAGCAGTTTCTTCAGGGACTACGAGCAGTACTTC.

This clone was seen only a few times. The gene calls are TRBV4-1 and TRBJ1-4; 9 nucleotides align to TRBD1. Trimming at V came to 6 bases and at J to 3 bases, leaving 5 bases not matched to a gene. The CDR3 is made up of 15 amino acids. CDR1 MGHRA and CDR2 YSYEKL come from the germline V gene. The CDR3: CASRRDRVPNEKLFF. The CDR3 bases are TGCGCCAGCAGGAGGGACAGGGTACCTAATGAAAAACTGTTTTTT.